Below, 14 T cell receptor beta chains from the same sample are listed, as sequenced in a study of blood T cell repertoires in COVID-19. The assay was immunoSEQ multiplex PCR, and TCRdb's table has in-frame clones only and misses some. Of around 150,000 clones listed, more than 75% are singletons. What was sequenced was peripheral blood. All receptors come from a woman aged 60-75 years with COVID-19, enrolled during active disease.

V usage is TRBV6-5 and J usage is TRBJ2-1, with D possibly matching TRBD2 (5 bases). This CDR3 region has 14 residues. The V and J ends lost 0 bases and 5 bases respectively, with 8 bases between them. Germline V lookup: CDR1 MNHEY, CDR2 SVGAGI. CDR3 in DNA: TGTGCCAGCAGTTACTCCCTACTAGACAATGAGCAGTTCTTC. Its translation: CASSYSLLDNEQFF.

The chain recombines TRBV19 with TRBJ1-4; possible D gene TRBD1, 6 bases. Per the germline V gene, CDR1 is LNHDA and CDR2 is SQIVND (reference sequence). V lost 3 bases and J 7 bases, leaving 12 bases between the germline ends. The CDR3 is 14 residues long. CDR3 nucleotides: TGTGCCAGTAGTATTTGGGGGCGAGGTGAAAAACTGTTTTTT. Its protein product is CASSIWGRGEKLFF. Full variable domain (remainder filled in from reference TRBV19 and TRBJ1-4): DGGITQSPKYLFRKEGQNVTLSCEQNLNHDAMYWYRQDPGQGLRLIYYSQIVNDFQKGDIAEGYSVSREKKESFPLTVTSAQKNPTAFYLCASSIWGRGEKLFFGSGTQLSVL.

The chain links TRBV5-8 to TRBJ1-1; possibly TRBD1 for D (5 bases). Trimming stripped 2 bases from V and 1 base from J, with 9 bases between. This CDR3 comprises 14 residues. CDR1 SGHTS and CDR2 YDEGEE come from the germline V gene. CDR3 sequence reads: CASSFGGWNTEAFF. The DNA for the CDR3 is TGTGCCAGCAGCTTTGGGGGGTGGAACACTGAAGCTTTCTTT. The variable domain in full, completed from reference TRBV5-8 and TRBJ1-1, reads EAGVTQSPTHLIKTRGQQATLRCSPISGHTSVYWYQQALGLGLQFLLWYDEGEERNRGNFPPRFSGRQFPNYSSELNVNALELEDSALYLCASSFGGWNTEAFFGQGTRLTVV.

The chain joins TRBV5-5 to TRBJ1-1, with D uncertain. Trimming left V 0 bases short and J 1 base short, with 10 bases between. Germline V gene sequence: CDR1 SGHKS, CDR2 YYEKEE (reference sequence). The CDR3 sequence is 15 residues long. The CDR3 nucleotides read TGTGCCAGCAGCTTGGCCCTAGGGAGGAACACTGAAGCTTTCTTT. It encodes CASSLALGRNTEAFF.

The chain links TRBV5-1 to TRBJ1-6, with TRBD1 as a possible D gene (5 bases). Between the trimmed V and J ends, which lost 0 bases and 5 bases, there was a span of 9 bases. Germline-derived CDR1 and CDR2 are SGHRS and YFSETQ. The CDR3 has 15 amino acids. In DNA, the CDR3 is TGCGCCAGCAGCTTGGGGACAAGCAATAATTCACCCCTCCACTTT. This codes for CASSLGTSNNSPLHF.

The chain uses TRBV24-1 and TRBJ2-1; the match to TRBD1 covers 10 bases. Germline V CDR1 and CDR2: KGHDR, SFDVKD. This CDR3 region has 14 residues. V lost 3 bases to trimming and J lost 7 bases; unmatched junction nucleotides: 2. CDR3 in amino acids: CATSDDRGLNEQFF. CDR3 coding DNA: TGTGCCACCAGTGATGACAGGGGGCTTAATGAGCAGTTCTTC.

The rearrangement uses TRBV18 and TRBJ2-3, with D uncertain. The V gene lost 3 bases and the J gene lost 2 bases, with 3 bases spanning the gap. The CDR3 runs 12 residues. Germline lookup yields CDR1 KGHSH and CDR2 LQKENI. CDR3 region: CASSPYTDTQYF. The CDR3 DNA sequence: TGTGCCAGCTCACCGTACACAGATACGCAGTATTTT.

This chain joins TRBV29-1 and TRBJ2-5; D gene uncertain. Between the trimmed V and J ends, which lost 6 bases and 5 bases, there was a span of 13 bases. This CDR3 has 12 amino acids. Germline CDR1 is SQVTM and CDR2 is ANQGSEA. The DNA of the CDR3 is TGCAGCGTGGAACGCCGCCAGGAGACCCAGTACTTC. Translated: CSVERRQETQYF.

The rearrangement joins TRBV19 to TRBJ1-2; maybe TRBD1 (5 bases). CDR3 length: 14 amino acids. V was cut by 4 bases and J by 4 bases, with 13 bases left in between. The germline gives CDR1 LNHDA, CDR2 SQIVND (reference sequence). CDR3 sequence (DNA): TGTGCCAGTAGTAGAGACCCAAGGGGCTATGGCTACACCTTC. Residues: CASSRDPRGYGYTF.

This clone has only one observation. This chain uses TRBV19 with TRBJ1-1, with D maybe TRBD1 (5 bases). This CDR3 spans 16 amino acids. The V end was cut by 3 bases, the J end by 0 bases, with 14 bases between. In germline, CDR1 is LNHDA, CDR2 SQIVND (reference sequence). This CDR3 reads CASSMRLGGMNTEAFF. For the CDR3, the DNA is TGTGCCAGTAGTATGAGGCTCGGGGGTATGAACACTGAAGCTTTCTTT.

The chain employs TRBV19 and TRBJ1-5; 9 bases match TRBD1. The CDR3 spans 15 residues. J was trimmed by 5 bases and V by 7 bases; bases with no gene match: 9. Per germline, CDR1 LNHDA and CDR2 SQIVND (reference sequence). The CDR3 region is CASKVDRGRDQPQHF. In DNA form, the CDR3 reads TGTGCCAGTAAAGTGGACAGGGGAAGGGATCAGCCCCAGCATTTT.

This clone was recorded once. V is TRBV5-1 and J is TRBJ2-1, with D unresolved. This CDR3 comprises 11 residues. Per germline, CDR1 SGHRS and CDR2 YFSETQ. Here the CDR3 reads CAIDSHNEQFF. CDR3 DNA sequence: TGCGCGATCGACTCGCACAATGAGCAGTTCTTC.

This chain links TRBV9 with TRBJ2-3, with 9 bases that match TRBD1. The CDR3 sequence is 18 residues long. Germline V gene lookup returns CDR1 SGDLS and CDR2 YYNGEE. Trimming took 2 bases from V and 4 from J; bases not matched to a gene: 14. This CDR3 reads CASSVRGGDRAGADTQYF. Here the CDR3 DNA reads TGTGCCAGCAGCGTTAGGGGCGGGGACAGGGCCGGGGCAGATACGCAGTATTTT. Looking up the rest from reference TRBV9 and TRBJ2-3 gives the full variable domain: DSGVTQTPKHLITATGQRVTLRCSPRSGDLSVYWYQQSLDQGLQFLIQYYNGEERAKGNILERFSAQQFPDLHSELNLSSLELGDSALYFCASSVRGGDRAGADTQYFGPGTRLTVL.

The rearrangement joins TRBV25-1 to TRBJ2-1, with 7 bases identical to TRBD2. V dropped 8 bases and J dropped 8; count of bases not matched to a gene: 6. Per the germline V gene, CDR1 is MGHDK and CDR2 is SYGVNS. The CDR3 length is 12 residues. As DNA, the CDR3 is TGTGCCAGCCGCCCCGCGGGGGATGAGCAGTTCTTC. Translation gives CASRPAGDEQFF.